The 30 T cell receptor beta chains below all came from one sample that was sequenced in a study of blood T cells in healthy people across ages. A sample-barcoded 5' primer and a J-beta primer mix were used in a second PCR of roughly 7 to 11 cycles. MiXCR, applied by TCRdb to the 5' RACE reads, yields one record per CDR3 protein. The table has about 1.7 million distinct CDR3 sequences, 28% seen once. The sequenced material came from blood. All receptors derive from a woman aged 25 to 45 in good health.

This rearrangement joins TRBV28 to TRBJ2-1; D call uncertain. CDR3 length: 12 amino acids. The V gene lost 7 bases and the J gene lost 15 bases, with 19 bases spanning the gap. Germline loops: CDR1 MDHEN, CDR2 SYDVKM. The CDR3 reads CASTSLRDFWFF. CDR3 DNA sequence: TGTGCCAGCACTTCCCTACGAGACTTCTGGTTCTTC.

This chain connects TRBV12-3 or TRBV12-4 to TRBJ1-4, with D unclear. Between the trimmed V and J ends, which lost 4 bases and 8 bases, there was a span of 11 bases. The length of the CDR3 is 13 residues. CDR3 region: CASSSANGEKLFF. The DNA for the CDR3 is TGTGCCAGCAGTTCGGCGAATGGGGAAAAACTGTTTTTT.

In the case of this clonotype: A much larger clone differs by one base, so this may be a read error. The chain links TRBV1 to TRBJ2-5; the table assigns TRBD2, which was not confirmed against the DNA. TRBV1 is a known pseudogene. This CDR3 contains 14 residues. The CDR3 DNA is TGCACCAGCGGCCAAGGGCGACTAATGGAGACCCAGTACTTC. Translating gives CTSGQGRLMETQYF.

This clonotype was counted a few times. A read error may explain this, as a much larger clone is one base away. The genes are TRBV5-1 and TRBJ2-7; D gene uncertain. V dropped 0 bases and J dropped 5 bases, with 9 bases sitting between them. CDR1 and CDR2 from the germline V gene are SGHRS and YFSETQ. The length of the CDR3 is 13 residues. Here the CDR3 DNA reads TGCGCCAGCAGCTTGGAAGGGTGCAACGAGCAGTACTTC. It translates to CASSLEGCNEQYF.

On this clonotype itself: Sequence at one end of the junction differs from germline and may be a read error. This chain links TRBV7-9 with TRBJ2-6; TRBD1 aligns across 9 bases. This CDR3 has 18 residues. CDR1 and CDR2 from the germline V gene are SEHNR and FQNEAQ (reference sequence). The CDR3 bases are TGTGCCAGCAGCTTCACCGGGACAGGGCCTTCTGGGGCCAACCTCCTGACTTTC. Encoded protein: CASSFTGTGPSGANLLTF.

This clonotype was found a few times. This chain links TRBV5-1 with TRBJ2-1; D perhaps matches TRBD1 (5 bases). CDR1 SGHRS and CDR2 YFSETQ come from the germline V gene. The V gene lost 5 bases and the J gene lost 0 bases, with 9 bases spanning the gap. This CDR3 comprises 14 residues. This CDR3 reads CASSEGDSYNEQFF. CDR3 DNA sequence: TGCGCCAGCAGTGAAGGGGACTCCTACAATGAGCAGTTCTTC.

Only one count was recorded for this clonotype. One end of the junction varies from germline; a read error may be responsible. The V call is TRBV27, the J call TRBJ1-6, with D perhaps TRBD1 (5 bases). Germline V CDR1 and CDR2: MNHEY, SMNVEV (reference sequence). The CDR3 spans 15 residues. The CDR3 DNA is TGTGCCAACAGTTCCTCCCAGGGCCTAGGATCACCCCTCCACTTT. It specifies CANSSSQGLGSPLHF.

This clonotype was detected a few times. The rearrangement uses TRBV7-2 and TRBJ2-7; 8 bases line up with TRBD2. V lost 3 bases to trimming and J lost 6 bases; unmatched junction nucleotides: 13. Germline V gives CDR1 SGHTA, CDR2 FQGNSA. The CDR3 totals 16 residues. The CDR3 nucleotides read TGTGCCAGCAGCTTGCAGGCGGGACTAGAGGGTGGCGAGCAGTACTTC. Residues: CASSLQAGLEGGEQYF.

This clonotype was seen only a few times. The CDR3 DNA is TGTGCCAGCAGTGAGGGGTATAACTATGGCTACACCTTC. Translating it yields CASSEGYNYGYTF. The chain links TRBV25-1 to TRBJ1-2; D unclear. The V and J ends lost 3 bases and 1 base respectively, with 6 bases between them. Germline V gives CDR1 MGHDK, CDR2 SYGVNS. The CDR3 covers 13 residues.

This clonotype has at least ten counts. This rearrangement joins TRBV20-1 to TRBJ2-5, with TRBD2 identical over 7 bases. Germline V gene sequence: CDR1 DFQATT, CDR2 SNEGSKA (reference sequence). The CDR3 has 15 residues. Trimming cost V 6 bases and J 2 bases; bases outside gene matches: 12. CDR3 region: CSAYDSSSGQETQYF. CDR3 coding DNA: TGCAGTGCGTATGACTCTAGTAGCGGGCAAGAGACCCAGTACTTC.

This clonotype showed up many times. The CDR3: CASSLLGQSSYEQYF. The CDR3 region has the DNA TGTGCCAGCAGCTTGCTTGGACAAAGCTCCTACGAGCAGTACTTC. This chain links TRBV5-6 with TRBJ2-7; the D gene is possibly TRBD1 (5 bases). V was pared by 1 base and J by 0 bases, with 11 bases between. There are 15 residues in the CDR3. Germline V gene lookup returns CDR1 SGHDT and CDR2 YYEEEE.

This clonotype appeared many times. The chain is built from TRBV4-3 and TRBJ2-4; TRBD2 agrees at 8 bases. Germline CDR1 LGHNA, CDR2 YSLEER. V lost 5 bases and J lost 6; bases outside the gene matches: 15. CDR3 length equals 17 residues. CDR3 protein: CASSMDPPPSGRNIQYF. CDR3 nucleotide sequence: TGCGCCAGCAGCATGGATCCCCCTCCAAGCGGGAGAAACATTCAGTACTTC.

This chain links TRBV20-1 with TRBJ2-5; TRBD2 matches 7 bases. The DNA end lines up better with TRBJ2-7; the J call may be wrong. Germline V gene sequence: CDR1 DFQATT, CDR2 SNEGSKA (reference sequence). The length of the CDR3 is 14 residues. The CDR3 DNA reads TGCAGTGCTAGAGGCCCTAGCGGAAACTACGAGCAGTACTTC. Its protein product is CSARGPSGNYEQYF.

In this sample, this clonotype turned up many times. This chain links TRBV20-1 with TRBJ2-7; no definite D call. From germline, CDR1 is DFQATT and CDR2 SNEGSKA (reference sequence). Deletions cut 4 bases from V and 3 bases from J, with 13 bases between. The CDR3 extends over 13 amino acids. CDR3 DNA sequence: TGCAGTGCTAACCTCCTGCGAGGCTACGAGCAGTACTTC. Its translation is CSANLLRGYEQYF.

As to this clonotype: One end of the junction is discordant with germline, which a read error may explain. This sequence joins TRBV7-2 and TRBJ2-7; TRBD2 aligns across 9 bases. The CDR3 is 17 amino acids. Germline assignment: CDR1 SGHTA and CDR2 FQGNSA. This CDR3 is CASSPGLAWGWGNEQYF. CDR3 in DNA: TGCGCCAGCAGCCCAGGACTAGCGTGGGGCTGGGGGAACGAGCAGTACTTC. The variable domain in full, with the rest retrieved from reference TRBV7-2 and TRBJ2-7, is GAGVSQSPSNKVTEKGKDVELRCDPISGHTALYWYRQSLGQGLEFLIYFQGNSAPDKSGLPSDRFSAERTGGSVSTLTIQRTQQEDSAVYLCASSPGLAWGWGNEQYFGPGTRLTVT.

This clonotype was detected once. This chain joins TRBV12-3 or TRBV12-4 and TRBJ2-7; D is uncertain. The CDR3 contains 14 residues. Trimming took off 4 bases at V and 3 bases at J, with 13 bases between the two ends. The CDR3: CASSSSLGHYEQYF. DNA of the CDR3: TGTGCCAGCAGTTCTTCCCTCGGGCACTACGAGCAGTACTTC.

Only a few counts were recorded for this clonotype. The chain combines TRBV19 with TRBJ1-4; possible D gene TRBD1, 5 bases. Trimming removed 11 bases from V and 4 bases from J, with 8 bases in between. The CDR3 contains 11 residues. CDR1 and CDR2 from the germline V gene are LNHDA and SQIVND (reference sequence). The CDR3 DNA follows: TGTGCCTCTGGACATAATGAAAAACTGTTTTTT. Amino acids: CASGHNEKLFF.

V gene TRBV10-3 combines with J gene TRBJ2-3; D may be TRBD2 (6 bases). The CDR3 totals 11 residues. Trimming left V 8 bases short and J 7 bases short, with 10 bases between. Germline V lookup: CDR1 ENHRY, CDR2 SYGVKD. This CDR3 is CAIGGGNTQYF. The CDR3 nucleotides are TGTGCCATCGGAGGCGGGAATACGCAGTATTTT.

Of note for this clonotype: This could be a read error, since a much larger clone is one nucleotide away. J is TRBJ1-2 and V is TRBV11-2, with a weak D call TRBD1 (5 bases). The CDR3 sequence is 13 residues long. CDR1 and CDR2 (germline): SGHAT, FQNNGV. Here the CDR3 DNA reads TGTGTCAGCAGCTTTACAGGTCCTGGTGGCTACACCTTC. The encoded protein is CVSSFTGPGGYTF.

This clonotype was observed a handful of times. The gene calls are TRBV7-2 and TRBJ2-7; D might be TRBD2 (6 bases). Trimming removed 5 bases from V and 2 bases from J, with 16 bases in between. Per the germline V gene, CDR1 is SGHTA and CDR2 is FQGNSA. The CDR3 totals 15 residues. The CDR3 loop is CASSHHGTRPYEQYF. The CDR3 DNA reads as TGTGCCAGCAGCCATCACGGGACTCGGCCCTACGAGCAGTACTTC.

At least ten counts were recorded for this clonotype. Relative to the germline gene, one junction end is altered; a read error may explain this. The V and J genes are TRBV12-5 and TRBJ2-1; a weak D match, TRBD2 (6 bases). The CDR3 totals 12 residues. Germline CDR1 reads LGHNT; CDR2 reads FRNRAP. The CDR3 spells CASGLGRNEQFF. As DNA, the CDR3 is TGCGCCAGCGGGTTAGGGCGTAATGAGCAGTTCTTC.

CDR3 nucleotide sequence: TGTGCCAGCAGTGCCGCAGACGAGCAGTACTTC. It is translated as CASSAADEQYF. The rearrangement uses TRBV6-1 and TRBJ2-7, with D unclear. CDR1 is MNHNS and CDR2 is SASEGT in the germline V gene. The CDR3 is 11 residues long. V lost 4 bases to trimming and J lost 5 bases, with 6 bases between them.

On this clonotype: The germline gene is not matched at one end of the junction; a read error may be the cause. The V call is TRBV2, the J call TRBJ1-5; D not resolved. The CDR3 is 15 residues long. CDR1 and CDR2 (germline): SNHLY, FYNNEI. DNA for the CDR3: TGCGCCAGCAGTGACTCCAAAGCAAGCAATCAGCCCCAGCATTTT. Translation: CASSDSKASNQPQHF.

This clonotype was counted many times. The chain combines TRBV10-3 with TRBJ2-7; D perhaps matches TRBD2 (5 bases). The CDR3 is 13 amino acids. Trimming cost V 6 bases and J 1 base, with 10 bases left between them. CDR1 is ENHRY, CDR2 SYGVKD, per germline. The CDR3 nucleotides are TGTGCCATCAGCAACGGGATTTCCTACGAGCAGTACTTC. Its translation is CAISNGISYEQYF.

The chain is built from TRBV9 and TRBJ1-3; the D gene is possibly TRBD1 (6 bases). Trimming removed 4 bases from V and 2 bases from J, with 10 bases in between. The CDR3 covers 14 residues. Looked up from germline, CDR1 is SGDLS and CDR2 is YYNGEE. The DNA for the CDR3 is TGTGCCAGCAGCCCGGAGGGGGCTGGAAACACCATATATTTT. This sequence encodes CASSPEGAGNTIYF.

This clonotype was detected a few times. The chain combines TRBV7-3 with TRBJ1-2; D ambiguous. The germline gives CDR1 SGHTA, CDR2 FQGTGA. The CDR3 runs to 13 residues. The V and J ends lost 4 bases and 2 bases respectively, with 8 bases between them. CDR3 amino acids: CASSSLPNYGYTF. Written as DNA, the CDR3 is TGTGCCAGCAGCTCGCTGCCCAACTATGGCTACACCTTC. The full variable domain, rest sourced from reference TRBV7-3 and TRBJ1-2, is GAGVSQTPSNKVTEKGKYVELRCDPISGHTALYWYRQSLGQGPEFLIYFQGTGAADDSGLPNDRFFAVRPEGSVSTLKIQRTERGDSAVYLCASSSLPNYGYTFGSGTRLTVV.

CDR3 DNA sequence: TGTGCCAGCAGTATCCCGGGGGTCGGGTCACCCCTCCACTTT. It codes for CASSIPGVGSPLHF. This sequence joins TRBV2 and TRBJ1-6; weak D call: TRBD1 (5 bases). Germline CDR1 SNHLY, CDR2 FYNNEI. This CDR3 contains 14 residues. V dropped 5 bases and J dropped 10 bases, with 15 bases sitting between them.

The sample holds a few counts of this clonotype. This may be a read error: a much more frequent sequence differs by one nucleotide. The chain recombines TRBV24-1 with TRBJ2-1; D is unclear. The CDR3 is made up of 13 amino acids. The germline V gene has CDR1 KGHDR and CDR2 SFDVKD. Trimming removed 2 bases at V and 10 bases at J, with 11 bases between. CDR3 sequence reads: CATSDSGRSEQFF. CDR3 bases: TGTGCCACCAGTGATTCGGGCAGGTCGGAGCAGTTCTTC.

This chain uses TRBV7-2 with TRBJ2-1; 7 bases agree with TRBD2. With V trimmed by 3 bases and J by 8 bases, 10 bases remained unmatched. Germline CDR1 reads SGHTA; CDR2 reads FQGNSA. CDR3 length: 15 amino acids. In nucleotides, the CDR3 is TGTGCCAGCAGCTTGACGAGCGGGGCGGGCCATGAGCAGTTCTTC. This gives the protein CASSLTSGAGHEQFF.

The chain couples TRBV29-1 to TRBJ2-2; no reliable D call. The CDR3 spans 13 residues. Per germline, CDR1 SQVTM and CDR2 ANQGSEA. The V gene lost 5 bases and the J gene lost 2 bases, with 9 bases spanning the gap. The CDR3 DNA follows: TGCAGCGTTCTCAGCGCCAACACCGGGGAGCTGTTTTTT. Amino acid sequence: CSVLSANTGELFF.